The T cell receptor (beta chain) under discussion was sequenced for a study of a mutant IDH1 vaccine in newly diagnosed glioma. Study overall: Once 4-6 weeks had passed after radiotherapy alone, vaccination started, or it started with temozolomide cycles.

Sequenced by immunoSEQ multiplex PCR; TCRdb stores in-frame clones only, minus some. The sample holds about 51,000 clones, around 78% seen once. Time point indicated: week 5, during vaccination. With topical imiquimod, each dose of the vaccine consisted of 300 ug of mutant IDH1 20-mer peptide. Those who donated had recent WHO grade 3 or 4 IDH1-mutant, ATRX-lost astrocytomas. A note on this clone: Its antigen is undetermined.

The clonotype comes from a man aged 50 to 60 with glioma. The starting material was PBMCs, obtained from a glioma patient whose treatment included an IDH1 peptide vaccine.

DNA for the CDR3: TGTGCCACCTCTTGGGACAGGGGGCTTCGCGAGCAGTACTTC. Translating it yields CATSWDRGLREQYF. This chain connects TRBV27 to TRBJ2-7; 12 bases are shared with TRBD1. With 10 bases clipped from V and 6 bases from J, the junction kept 10 bases outside the gene matches. The CDR3 totals 14 residues. Germline lookup yields CDR1 MNHEY and CDR2 SMNVEV (reference sequence).